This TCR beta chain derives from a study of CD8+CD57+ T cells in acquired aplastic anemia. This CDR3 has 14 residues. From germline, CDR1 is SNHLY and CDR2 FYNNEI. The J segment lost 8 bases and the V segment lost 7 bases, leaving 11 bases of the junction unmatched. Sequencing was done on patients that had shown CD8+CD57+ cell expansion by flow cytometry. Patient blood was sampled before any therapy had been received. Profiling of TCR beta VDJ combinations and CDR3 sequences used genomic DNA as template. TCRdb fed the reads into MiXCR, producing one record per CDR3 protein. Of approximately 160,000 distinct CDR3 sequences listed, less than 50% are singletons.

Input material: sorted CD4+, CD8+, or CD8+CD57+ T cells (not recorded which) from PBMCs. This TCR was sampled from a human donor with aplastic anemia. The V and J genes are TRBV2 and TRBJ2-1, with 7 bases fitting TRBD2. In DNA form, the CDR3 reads TGTGCCAGCATGCTGGGGGGGGTTGGATATGAGCAGTTCTTC. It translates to CASMLGGVGYEQFF.